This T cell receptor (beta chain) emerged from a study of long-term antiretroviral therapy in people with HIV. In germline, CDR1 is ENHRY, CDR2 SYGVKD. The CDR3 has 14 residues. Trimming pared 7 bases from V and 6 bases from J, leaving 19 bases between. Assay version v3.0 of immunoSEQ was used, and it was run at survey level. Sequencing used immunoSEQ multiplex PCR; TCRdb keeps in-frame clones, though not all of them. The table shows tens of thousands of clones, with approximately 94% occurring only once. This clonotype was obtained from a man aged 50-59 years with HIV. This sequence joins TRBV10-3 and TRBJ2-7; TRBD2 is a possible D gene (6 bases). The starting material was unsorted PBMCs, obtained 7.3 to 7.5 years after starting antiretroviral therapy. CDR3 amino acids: CAIMGDSGLSEQYF. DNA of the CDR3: TGTGCCATCATGGGCGACAGCGGGCTTAGCGAGCAGTACTTC.